This TCR beta chain originates from a study of T-cell memory formation after mild COVID-19. Study-wide context: Largely donor-specific TCR clusters were found.

Points from the study as a whole: Contracting clones localized mainly to CM and EM when CD4+ and mainly to EMRA when CD8+. Pre-infection memory held some responding clones, suggesting pre-existing cross-reactive T cells responded.

TCRdb re-called the 5' RACE reads through MiXCR, storing one row per CDR3 protein. The table records around 130,000 distinct CDR3 sequences, approximately 15% of them present only once. For this clonotype: Its specificity is not known.

J gave up 2 bases and V 5 bases, and 12 bases lay outside the gene matches. The CDR3 spans 17 residues. The germline V gene encodes CDR1 SGHAT and CDR2 FQNNGV. The TCR was taken from an adult woman who had mild COVID-19 (a few samples of this study predate the infection). Cell type and time point are not known. The genes are TRBV11-2 and TRBJ2-7, with TRBD2 identical over 10 bases. The sequenced sample was PBMCs or a T cell subset sorted from them (not recorded which). The CDR3 DNA reads as TGTGCCAGCAGCCCACGGGGTAGCGGGGGGTATACCTACGAGCAGTACTTC. Encoded protein: CASSPRGSGGYTYEQYF.